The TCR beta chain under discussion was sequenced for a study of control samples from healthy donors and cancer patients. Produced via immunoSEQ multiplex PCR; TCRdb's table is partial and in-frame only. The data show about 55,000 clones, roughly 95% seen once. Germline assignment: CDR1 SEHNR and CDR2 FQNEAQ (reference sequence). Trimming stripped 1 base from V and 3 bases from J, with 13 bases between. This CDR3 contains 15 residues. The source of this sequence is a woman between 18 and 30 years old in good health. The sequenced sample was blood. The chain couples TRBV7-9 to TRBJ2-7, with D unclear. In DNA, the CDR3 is TGTGCCAGCAGCTTAGGTTACGGCGGCCGCTACGAGCAGTACTTC. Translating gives CASSLGYGGRYEQYF.